This TCR beta chain is drawn from a study of OX40 agonist ivuxolimab in advanced cancers. Overall study: An anti-OX40 (CD134) antibody with agonistic activity, ivuxolimab, was administered to patients. Findings and caveats of the study: Not determined was the antigen specificity of the expanded peripheral T cells.

With regard to this clone: Its antigen is still unknown.

The CDR3 length is 15 residues. Germline V gives CDR1 ENHRY, CDR2 SYGVKD. The ends lost 6 bases at V and 2 bases at J; junction bases unmatched: 4. Sequenced by immunoSEQ multiplex PCR; TCRdb stores in-frame clones only, minus some. The table includes about 20,000 clones, about 86% detected once. The material was CD4+ or CD8+ T cells sorted from blood, obtained in a trial of the OX40 agonist ivuxolimab. The chain links TRBV10-3 to TRBJ1-4; 9 bases match TRBD1. This sequence was found in an adult with an advanced solid tumor such as melanoma, head and neck, liver or kidney cancer. The CDR3 DNA follows: TGTGCCATCAGGCCGGGACAGGGTACTAATGAAAAACTGTTTTTT. It specifies CAIRPGQGTNEKLFF.